Shown below are 25 T cell receptor beta chains from a single sample sequenced in a study of T cells in Graves' hyperthyroidism and ophthalmopathy. RNA transcripts provided the source from which TCR beta CDR3 regions were amplified. Primed by the HTBI set, a first-round RT-PCR was run on the TCR CDR3. TCRdb re-analysed the multiplex PCR reads in MiXCR, keeping a single row per CDR3 protein. The data contain around 690,000 distinct CDR3 sequences, less than 25% of them singletons. Specimen: blood. These receptors were collected from a young man with Graves' ophthalmopathy.

The chain joins TRBV10-3 to TRBJ2-6, with D tentatively TRBD2 (6 bases). Germline CDR1 is ENHRY and CDR2 is SYGVKD. This CDR3 contains 15 residues. The ends were cut back, 10 bases at V and 0 bases at J, with 13 bases in the middle. For the CDR3, the DNA is TGTGCCACAACACCGGGGGTCTCTGGGGCCAACGTCCTGACTTTC. It specifies CATTPGVSGANVLTF.

This clonotype was seen ten or more times. The V gene is TRBV27, the J gene TRBJ1-2; possibly TRBD1 for D (5 bases). The germline gives CDR1 MNHEY, CDR2 SMNVEV (reference sequence). The germline V and J ends were trimmed by 8 bases and 4 bases, with 11 bases remaining between them. The CDR3 loop spans 12 amino acids. This chain's CDR3 is CASGRGPYGYTF. CDR3 nucleotides: TGTGCCAGCGGACGGGGACCCTATGGCTACACCTTC.

This clonotype was found a few times. V usage is TRBV3-1 and J usage is TRBJ2-1; TRBD2 matches 7 bases. The V segment lost 0 bases and the J segment 8 bases; nucleotides outside the gene matches: 19. CDR3 length: 19 residues. The germline V gene has CDR1 LGHDT and CDR2 YNNKEL (reference sequence). CDR3 nucleotide sequence: TGTGCCAGCAGCCAAGATTCCCCCCGGGAGGCGGGAAATGCCGATGAGCAGTTCTTC. Translated: CASSQDSPREAGNADEQFF.

The chain employs TRBV19 and TRBJ1-1; a possible D gene is TRBD1 (6 bases). The CDR3 is made up of 14 amino acids. Germline CDR1 is LNHDA and CDR2 is SQIVND (reference sequence). V lost 7 bases to trimming and J lost 5 bases, with 17 bases between them. The CDR3 protein is CASTHGGPRTEAFF. The DNA for the CDR3 is TGTGCCAGTACCCACGGGGGGCCGAGGACTGAAGCTTTCTTT.

V is TRBV19 and J is TRBJ1-5, with a tentative D call TRBD1 (5 bases). The CDR3 is 17 residues long. The germline CDR1 and CDR2 sequences are LNHDA and SQIVND (reference sequence). V was shortened by 5 bases and J by 4 bases, with 21 bases between the two germline ends. The CDR3 DNA reads TGTGCCAGTAGTCCTCAGCACTCAGGGCGAGGGAATCAGCCCCAGCATTTT. This codes for CASSPQHSGRGNQPQHF.

This clonotype was found a few times. The rearrangement links TRBV9 to TRBJ1-5, with D perhaps TRBD1 (5 bases). The CDR3 has 16 residues. Germline V lookup: CDR1 SGDLS, CDR2 YYNGEE. The V and J ends lost 6 bases and 1 base respectively, with 17 bases between them. The CDR3 nucleotides are TGTGCCAGCACTCAGGGTCCGGATCCCAGCAATCAGCCCCAGCATTTT. Its translation is CASTQGPDPSNQPQHF.

This clonotype has a count of ten or more. V and J are TRBV7-4 and TRBJ1-5; 7 bases match TRBD1. Germline trimming cut 2 bases from V and 11 bases from J; bases unmatched to any gene: 6. The CDR3 is 13 amino acids. Germline lookup yields CDR1 SGHVT and CDR2 SQSDAQ. For the CDR3, the DNA is TGTGCCAGCAGCTTATACACAGGGACAGCCCAGCATTTT. It is translated as CASSLYTGTAQHF.

This clonotype was counted only a few times. A read error is possible here, since a much larger clone lies one base away. The genes are TRBV28 and TRBJ2-7; 8 nucleotides line up with TRBD1. Germline lookup yields CDR1 MDHEN and CDR2 SYDVKM. The CDR3 totals 14 residues. Losses at the gene ends were 6 bases for V and 5 bases for J; bases not matched to a gene: 9. CDR3 DNA: TGTGCCAGCAGGGAGGCAGGGGGCGTGAACGAGCAGTACTTC. It encodes CASREAGGVNEQYF. The whole variable domain, filled in from reference TRBV28 and TRBJ2-7, reads DVKVTQSSRYLVKRTGEKVFLECVQDMDHENMFWYRQDPGLGLRLIYFSYDVKMKEKGDIPEGYSVSREKKERFSLILESASTNQTSMYLCASREAGGVNEQYFGPGTRLTVT.

V and J are TRBV6-1 and TRBJ1-4; 10 bases map to TRBD1. Trimming cost V 6 bases and J 4 bases; bases outside gene matches: 8. Per germline, CDR1 MNHNS and CDR2 SASEGT. This CDR3 region has 16 residues. CDR3 in amino acids: CASRAGQGEINEKLFF. CDR3 coding DNA: TGTGCCAGCAGAGCAGGACAGGGGGAAATTAATGAAAAACTGTTTTTT.

Only one count was recorded for this clonotype. A much more abundant neighbour one base away suggests this may be a read error. The J gene is TRBJ2-7, the V gene TRBV20-1; D uncertain. The CDR3 contains 13 residues. Germline CDR1 is DFQATT and CDR2 is SNEGSKA (reference sequence). Deletions cut 3 bases from V and 6 bases from J, with 15 bases between. In DNA, the CDR3 is TGCAGTGCTAGTTTGGCAGTGTCTGCCGAGCAGTACTTC. This encodes CSASLAVSAEQYF.

The table lists this clonotype with a few counts. V usage is TRBV29-1 and J usage is TRBJ1-3, with a weak D call TRBD1 (6 bases). Trimming took off 1 base at V and 4 bases at J, with 14 bases between the two ends. CDR1 SQVTM and CDR2 ANQGSEA come from the germline V gene. The CDR3 covers 15 residues. This CDR3 reads CSVEGGGQLGNTIYF. The CDR3 DNA reads TGCAGCGTTGAAGGTGGGGGACAACTCGGAAACACCATATATTTT.

This clonotype was observed at least ten times. V gene TRBV28 combines with J gene TRBJ1-1, with D unclear. Trimming took 6 bases from V and 1 from J, leaving 9 bases between them. The CDR3 has 13 amino acids. Looked up from germline, CDR1 is MDHEN and CDR2 is SYDVKM. The CDR3 DNA is TGTGCCAGCAGCCGAACCAGGAACACTGAAGCTTTCTTT. As protein: CASSRTRNTEAFF. Full variable domain (missing parts from reference TRBV28 and TRBJ1-1): DVKVTQSSRYLVKRTGEKVFLECVQDMDHENMFWYRQDPGLGLRLIYFSYDVKMKEKGDIPEGYSVSREKKERFSLILESASTNQTSMYLCASSRTRNTEAFFGQGTRLTVV.

With respect to this clonotype: This may stem from a read error, because a much larger clone lies one nucleotide away. V gene TRBV20-1 combines with J gene TRBJ2-1; D is perhaps TRBD2 (6 bases). This CDR3 is built from 14 residues. V lost 6 bases, J lost 4 bases, and 16 bases lay in between. The germline CDR1 and CDR2 sequences are DFQATT and SNEGSKA (reference sequence). CDR3 bases: TGCAGTGCCAACAGACTAGAGGGTTACAATGAGCAGTTCTTC. It specifies CSANRLEGYNEQFF.

The chain combines TRBV6-6 with TRBJ2-2; TRBD1 or TRBD2 may be the D gene (5 bases each). CDR1 and CDR2 (germline): MNHNY, SVGAGI (reference sequence). V gave up 2 bases and J gave up 6 bases, with 10 bases separating them. The CDR3 contains 14 residues. The DNA for the CDR3 is TGTGCCAGCAGTTACCTCCTGGGGGCCGGGGAGCTGTTTTTT. Translating it yields CASSYLLGAGELFF.

The chain is built from TRBV6-1 and TRBJ2-7, with D perhaps TRBD2 (6 bases). Trimming removed 6 bases from V and 6 bases from J, with 12 bases in between. In germline, CDR1 is MNHNS, CDR2 SASEGT. CDR3 length: 12 amino acids. The CDR3 is CASRSGPSEQYF. CDR3 nucleotide sequence: TGTGCCAGCAGAAGCGGGCCAAGCGAGCAGTACTTC.

This clonotype was seen only once. The rearrangement uses TRBV6-1 and TRBJ2-6, with D tentatively TRBD1 or TRBD2 (5 bases each). Per germline, CDR1 MNHNS and CDR2 SASEGT. Trimming took 4 bases from V and 4 from J, leaving 14 bases between them. This CDR3 has 16 amino acids. The CDR3 sequence: CASSVAGRAGANVLTF. CDR3 bases: TGTGCCAGCAGTGTCGCAGGGCGGGCCGGGGCCAACGTCCTGACTTTC.

The rearrangement links TRBV2 to TRBJ2-6, with 12 nucleotides matching TRBD1. This CDR3 has 17 residues. V lost 4 bases and J lost 2; bases outside the gene matches: 3. The germline V gene has CDR1 SNHLY and CDR2 FYNNEI. CDR3 DNA: TGTGCCAGCAGTGTAGGGACAGGGGGCGCTGGGGCCAACGTCCTGACTTTC. It encodes CASSVGTGGAGANVLTF. The full variable domain, with the rest looked up from reference TRBV2 and TRBJ2-6, is EPEVTQTPSHQVTQMGQEVILRCVPISNHLYFYWYRQILGQKVEFLVSFYNNEISEKSEIFDDQFSVERPDGSNFTLKIRSTKLEDSAMYFCASSVGTGGAGANVLTFGAGSRLTVL.

The J gene is TRBJ1-1, the V gene TRBV5-1; the D is unclear. Germline V gene data show CDR1 as SGHRS and CDR2 as YFSETQ. This CDR3 has 14 amino acids. Deletions cut 2 bases from V and 0 bases from J, with 8 bases between. The CDR3 DNA is TGCGCCAGCAGCTTCTCGCCCATGAACACTGAAGCTTTCTTT. Encoded protein: CASSFSPMNTEAFF.

This sequence joins TRBV14 and TRBJ2-7, with D possibly being TRBD1 or TRBD2 (5 bases each). Germline V gives CDR1 SGHDN, CDR2 FVKESK. The CDR3 is 16 residues long. V was trimmed by 2 bases and J by 2 bases, leaving 16 bases between them. The CDR3 DNA reads TGTGCCAGCAGCCAACTAGAGGGACGGTCCCCCTACGAGCAGTACTTC. Amino acid sequence: CASSQLEGRSPYEQYF.

In its sample, this clonotype was seen a few times. J is TRBJ1-2 and V is TRBV28; D might be TRBD1 (5 bases). The V end lost 6 bases, the J end lost 4 bases, and 12 bases lay between the germline ends. The CDR3 contains 13 residues. Germline CDR1 and CDR2: MDHEN and SYDVKM. CDR3 coding DNA: TGTGCCAGCAGAGCGACAGCTTTCTATGGCTACACCTTC. Encoded protein: CASRATAFYGYTF.

The chain employs TRBV27 and TRBJ1-3; D gene uncertain. The germline V gene has CDR1 MNHEY and CDR2 SMNVEV (reference sequence). The V gene lost 6 bases and the J gene lost 0 bases, with 12 bases spanning the gap. The CDR3 runs 15 residues. The DNA of the CDR3 is TGTGCCAGCAGCCCTGACGGGAGCTCTGGAAACACCATATATTTT. Protein sequence: CASSPDGSSGNTIYF.

CDR3 DNA: TGTGCCAGCAGCCCCGGAATAGCGGGAGCCAATGAGCAGTTCTTC. Its protein product is CASSPGIAGANEQFF. The rearrangement joins TRBV7-9 to TRBJ2-1; the match to TRBD2 covers 9 bases. Germline V gene sequence: CDR1 SEHNR, CDR2 FQNEAQ (reference sequence). The J segment lost 6 bases and the V segment lost 5 bases, leaving 8 bases of the junction unmatched. This CDR3 has 15 amino acids.

This clonotype occurred a few times. The chain employs TRBV13 and TRBJ2-5; D unresolved. Germline CDR1 and CDR2: PRHDT and FYEKMQ (reference sequence). V lost 2 bases, J lost 3 bases, and 7 bases lay in between. The CDR3 is 13 amino acids. CDR3 residues: CASSLRTEETQYF. The CDR3 nucleotides are TGTGCCAGCAGCTTACGGACGGAAGAGACCCAGTACTTC.

Notes on this clonotype: A read error may produce the germline difference seen at one junction end. The chain recombines TRBV5-1 with TRBJ2-1, with D unclear. Germline loops: CDR1 SGHRS, CDR2 YFSETQ. The CDR3 loop spans 16 amino acids. CDR3: CASSLEVARSYNGQFF. The DNA for the CDR3 is TGCGCCAGCAGCTTGGAGGTGGCCAGGTCCTACAATGGGCAGTTCTTC.

The genes are TRBV7-9 and TRBJ2-1; 14 bases map to TRBD2. Germline CDR1 is SEHNR and CDR2 is FQNEAQ (reference sequence). After removal of 4 bases from V and 7 bases from J, the junction contained 6 bases not matched to a gene. This CDR3 is built from 16 residues. CDR3 protein: CASSSPRTSGRNEQFF. In nucleotides, the CDR3 is TGTGCCAGCAGCTCCCCCCGGACTAGCGGGAGGAATGAGCAGTTCTTC.